Listed below are T cell receptor beta chains from one sample, sequenced in a study of CD8 T cells in ankylosing spondylitis. One entry per CDR3 protein results from TCRdb running MiXCR on the 5' RACE reads. The data hold 500,000 to 650,000 distinct CDR3 sequences, with 5.3% observed a single time. The source material was blood, either unsorted or a sorted T cell fraction (not recorded which). The receptors stem from a male donor with ankylosing spondylitis. CDR3s include the opening cysteine and the closing phenylalanine or tryptophan. A D gene is named only where the DNA matches it firmly. Clone size is shown for a subset of rows, as once, few, many or a class of expanded clone.

J gene | V gene | D gene | clone size | CDR3 protein | CDR3 DNA
TRBJ2-2 | TRBV7-9 | NA | many | CASSRLWGTMNTGELFF | TGTGCCAGCAGCCGGCTGTGGGGGACAATGAACACCGGGGAGCTGTTTTTT
TRBJ2-6 | TRBV10-2 | TRBD1 | NA | CASSRDRASGANVLTF | TGCGCCAGCTCCCGGGACAGGGCCTCTGGGGCCAACGTCCTGACTTTC
TRBJ1-2 | TRBV7-6 | NA | many | CASSLASGIGGYTF | TGTGCCAGCAGCTTAGCATCTGGCATCGGTGGCTACACCTTC
TRBJ1-1 | TRBV12-3/TRBV12-4 | NA | many | CASSFETLEAFF | TGTGCCAGCAGTTTTGAGACTCTTGAAGCTTTCTTT
TRBJ1-1 | TRBV5-4 | NA | many | CASSLRRERNTEAFF | TGTGCCAGCAGCTTGAGGCGGGAAAGGAACACTGAAGCTTTCTTT
TRBJ1-2 | TRBV5-1 | TRBD1 | few | CASSWGTDGYTF | TGCGCCAGCAGCTGGGGGACAGATGGCTACACCTTC
TRBJ2-1 | TRBV11-2 | NA | few | CASSSLLAGDEQFF | TGTGCCAGCAGCTCCCTACTAGCCGGGGATGAGCAGTTCTTC
TRBJ1-1 | TRBV29-1 | TRBD1 | many | CSVRWGWDRVSNTEAFF | TGCAGCGTCCGTTGGGGGTGGGACAGGGTCTCTAACACTGAAGCTTTCTTT
TRBJ2-2 | TRBV20-1 | NA | many | CSATTDRDTGELFF | TGCAGTGCTACCACGGACAGAGACACCGGGGAGCTGTTTTTT
TRBJ1-6 | TRBV6-1 | TRBD1 | many | CASSDFPDRGNSPLHF | TGTGCCAGCAGCGATTTCCCAGACAGGGGTAATTCACCCCTCCACTTT
TRBJ2-1 | TRBV20-1 | TRBD2 | many | CSATLSLGLAVF | TGCAGTGCTACCCTAAGCTTGGGACTAGCAGTCTTC
TRBJ2-7 | TRBV5-6 | TRBD1 | few | CASSLESAYRGLLYEQYF | TGTGCCAGCAGCTTGGAATCGGCGTACAGGGGGCTTTTGTACGAGCAGTACTTC
TRBJ1-2 | TRBV4-3 | NA | many | CASSQEWTLDGYTF | TGCGCCAGCAGCCAAGAGTGGACTCTAGATGGCTACACCTTC
TRBJ1-6 | TRBV5-1 | TRBD1 | many | CASSLAGQGVSPLHF | TGCGCCAGCAGCTTGGCGGGACAGGGGGTTTCACCCCTCCACTTT
TRBJ1-6 | TRBV5-5 | NA | many | CASSLWGSRNNSPLHF | TGTGCCAGCAGCTTGTGGGGCAGCAGAAATAATTCACCCCTCCACTTT
TRBJ1-1 | TRBV5-1 | NA | many | CASREQGNSAEAFF | TGCGCCAGCAGAGAACAGGGCAATTCGGCTGAAGCTTTCTTT
TRBJ2-2 | TRBV15 | NA | many | CATSLGPENTGELFF | TGTGCCACGTCCCTGGGGCCCGAGAACACCGGGGAGCTGTTTTTT
TRBJ2-3 | TRBV7-9 | NA | many | CASSPQEYTQYF | TGTGCCAGCAGCCCCCAGGAATATACGCAGTATTTT
TRBJ2-7 | TRBV6-1 | TRBD2 | many | CASSGTSGRRNYEQYF | TGTGCCAGCAGTGGGACTAGCGGGCGCCGGAACTACGAGCAGTACTTC
TRBJ2-3 | TRBV5-6 | NA | many | CASSLPTTDTQYF | TGTGCCAGCAGCTTACCTACCACAGATACGCAGTATTTT
TRBJ1-1 | TRBV12-3/TRBV12-4 | TRBD1 | many | CASRPDRGTYTEAFF | TGTGCCAGCAGACCGGACAGGGGGACATACACTGAAGCTTTCTTT
TRBJ2-2 | TRBV12-3/TRBV12-4 | NA | few | CASSLATASNTGELFF | TGTGCCAGCAGTTTAGCGACAGCATCGAACACCGGGGAGCTGTTTTTT
TRBJ2-1 | TRBV12-3/TRBV12-4 | TRBD1 | many | CATGGYYNEQFF | TGTGCAACAGGGGGTTATTACAATGAGCAGTTCTTC
TRBJ1-5 | TRBV20-1 | TRBD1 | many | CSAPGQGEQPQHF | TGCAGTGCCCCGGGACAGGGGGAACAGCCCCAGCATTTT
TRBJ2-1 | TRBV2 | TRBD2 | NA | CASSYLAGGNNEQFF | TGTGCCAGCAGCTACCTGGCGGGAGGCAACAATGAGCAGTTCTTC
TRBJ1-2 | TRBV7-9 | NA | many | CASSLSDPPGYTF | TGTGCCAGCAGCCTAAGTGATCCTCCGGGCTACACCTTC
TRBJ1-1 | TRBV7-2 | NA | many | CASSLDVSFGAFPF | TGTGCCAGCAGCTTAGATGTCAGTTTTGGGGCCTTTCCCTTT
TRBJ1-1 | TRBV7-6 | NA | NA | CASSLVPSWGTEAFF | TGTGCCAGCAGCTTAGTCCCCTCTTGGGGAACCGAGGCTTTCTTT
TRBJ2-1 | TRBV27 | NA | many | CASSLSMGSFNYNEQFF | TGTGCCAGCAGTTTATCGATGGGCTCCTTTAATTACAATGAGCAGTTCTTC
TRBJ2-1 | TRBV24-1 | NA | many | CATSDSRGTGNEQFF | TGTGCCACCAGTGATTCTAGGGGAACGGGGAATGAGCAGTTCTTC
TRBJ2-5 | TRBV27 | NA | many | CASSFSTSTKETQYF | TGTGCCAGCAGTTTTTCGACCTCAACCAAAGAGACCCAGTACTTC
TRBJ1-2 | TRBV5-1 | NA | many | CASSLGRQDYGYTF | TGCGCCAGCAGCTTGGGAAGGCAAGACTATGGCTACACCTTC
TRBJ1-1 | TRBV5-1 | NA | many | CASSPPVQGEAFF | TGCGCCAGCAGCCCACCTGTCCAGGGTGAAGCTTTCTTT
TRBJ2-3 | TRBV5-6 | NA | many | CASSLDVTDTQYF | TGTGCCAGCAGCTTGGACGTCACAGATACGCAGTATTTT
TRBJ2-5 | TRBV18 | NA | NA | CASSPDNMGETQYF | TGTGCCAGCTCACCAGACAACATGGGAGAGACCCAGTACTTC